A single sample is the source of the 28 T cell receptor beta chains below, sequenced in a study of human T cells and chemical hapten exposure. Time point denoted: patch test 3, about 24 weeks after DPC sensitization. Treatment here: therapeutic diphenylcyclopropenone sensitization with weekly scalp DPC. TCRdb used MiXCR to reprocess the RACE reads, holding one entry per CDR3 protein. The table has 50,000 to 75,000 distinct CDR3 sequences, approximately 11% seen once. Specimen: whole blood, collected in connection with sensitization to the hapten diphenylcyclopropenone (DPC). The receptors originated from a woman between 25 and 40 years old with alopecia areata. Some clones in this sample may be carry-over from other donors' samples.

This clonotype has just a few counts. The CDR3 nucleotides are TGCAGTGCTAGAGGCAGGGGGCCCAATGAGCAGTTCTTC. Translation: CSARGRGPNEQFF. V usage is TRBV20-1 and J usage is TRBJ2-1; 8 nucleotides agree with TRBD1. V lost 1 base, J lost 6 bases, and 2 bases stayed unmatched. Germline CDR1 DFQATT, CDR2 SNEGSKA (reference sequence). The CDR3 runs 13 residues.

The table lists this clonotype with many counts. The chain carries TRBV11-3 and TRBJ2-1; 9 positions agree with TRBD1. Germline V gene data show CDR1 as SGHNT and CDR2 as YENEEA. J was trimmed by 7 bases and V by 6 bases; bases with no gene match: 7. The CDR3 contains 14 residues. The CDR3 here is CASSPGTGFNEQFF. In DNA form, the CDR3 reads TGTGCCAGCAGTCCCGGGACAGGGTTTAATGAGCAGTTCTTC. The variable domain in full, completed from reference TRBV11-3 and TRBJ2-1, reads EAGVVQSPRYKIIEKKQPVAFWCNPISGHNTLYWYLQNLGQGPELLIRYENEEAVDDSQLPKDRFSAERLKGVDSTLKIQPAELGDSAVYLCASSPGTGFNEQFFGPGTRLTVL.

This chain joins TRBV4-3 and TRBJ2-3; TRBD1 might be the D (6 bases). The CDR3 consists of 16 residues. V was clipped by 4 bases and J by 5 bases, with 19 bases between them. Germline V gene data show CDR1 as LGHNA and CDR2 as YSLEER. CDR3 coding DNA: TGCGCCAGCAGCCCGGGCCTCCAGGGGCCGTTAGATACGCAGTATTTT. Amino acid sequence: CASSPGLQGPLDTQYF.

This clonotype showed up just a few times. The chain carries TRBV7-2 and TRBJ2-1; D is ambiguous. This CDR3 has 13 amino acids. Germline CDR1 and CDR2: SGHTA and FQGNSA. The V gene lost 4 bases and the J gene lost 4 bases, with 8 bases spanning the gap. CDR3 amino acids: CASSSRRYNEQFF. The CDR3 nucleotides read TGTGCCAGCAGCTCCCGACGGTACAATGAGCAGTTCTTC.

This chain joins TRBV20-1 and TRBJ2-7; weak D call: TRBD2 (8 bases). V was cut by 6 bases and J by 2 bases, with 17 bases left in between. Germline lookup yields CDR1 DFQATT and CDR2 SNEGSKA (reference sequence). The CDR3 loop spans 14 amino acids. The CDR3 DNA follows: TGCAGTGCCGGACGGGAGGGGGCAACCTACGAGCAGTACTTC. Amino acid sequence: CSAGREGATYEQYF.

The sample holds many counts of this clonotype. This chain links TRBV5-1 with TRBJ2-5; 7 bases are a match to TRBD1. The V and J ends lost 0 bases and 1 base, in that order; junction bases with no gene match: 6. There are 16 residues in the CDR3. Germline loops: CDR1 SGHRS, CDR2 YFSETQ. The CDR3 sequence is CASSLAIPGGQETQYF. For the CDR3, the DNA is TGCGCCAGCAGCTTGGCCATTCCAGGGGGCCAAGAGACCCAGTACTTC.

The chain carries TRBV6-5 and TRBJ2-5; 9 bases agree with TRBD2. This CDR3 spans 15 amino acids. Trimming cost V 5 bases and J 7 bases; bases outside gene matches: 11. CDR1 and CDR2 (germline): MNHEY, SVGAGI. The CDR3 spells CASSPPGSGGGTQYF. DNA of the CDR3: TGTGCCAGCAGTCCGCCGGGTAGCGGGGGAGGGACCCAGTACTTC.

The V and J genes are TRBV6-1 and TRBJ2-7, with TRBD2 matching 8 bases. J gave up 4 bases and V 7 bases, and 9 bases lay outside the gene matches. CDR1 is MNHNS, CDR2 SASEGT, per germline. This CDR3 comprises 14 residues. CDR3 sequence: CASNSAGEEYEQYF. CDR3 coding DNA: TGTGCCAGCAACTCAGCGGGGGAGGAATACGAGCAGTACTTC.

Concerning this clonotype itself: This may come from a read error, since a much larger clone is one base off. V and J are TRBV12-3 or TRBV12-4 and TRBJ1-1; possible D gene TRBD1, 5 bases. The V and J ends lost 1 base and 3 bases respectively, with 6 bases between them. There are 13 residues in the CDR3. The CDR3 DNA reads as TGTGCCAGCAGTTTAGACAGGTACACTGAAGCTTTCTTT. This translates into CASSLDRYTEAFF.

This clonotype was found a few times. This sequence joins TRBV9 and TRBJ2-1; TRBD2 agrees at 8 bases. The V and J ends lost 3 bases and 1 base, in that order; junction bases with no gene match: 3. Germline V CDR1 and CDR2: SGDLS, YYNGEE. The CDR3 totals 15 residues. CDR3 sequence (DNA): TGTGCCAGCAGCGAAAGCGGGGGATCCTACAATGAGCAGTTCTTC. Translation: CASSESGGSYNEQFF.

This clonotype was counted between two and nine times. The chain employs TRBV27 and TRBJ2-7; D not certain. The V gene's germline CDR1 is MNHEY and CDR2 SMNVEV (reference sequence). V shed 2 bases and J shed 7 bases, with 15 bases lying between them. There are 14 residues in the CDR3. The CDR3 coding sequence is TGTGCCAGCAGTTTAGGGTCAGTTTTGAGTGAGCAGTACTTC. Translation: CASSLGSVLSEQYF.

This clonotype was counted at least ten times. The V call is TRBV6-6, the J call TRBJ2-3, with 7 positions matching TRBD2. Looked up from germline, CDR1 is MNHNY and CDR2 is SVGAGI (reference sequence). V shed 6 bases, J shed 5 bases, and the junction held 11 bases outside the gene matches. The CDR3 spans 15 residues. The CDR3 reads CASRGGAAGLDTQYF. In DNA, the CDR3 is TGTGCCAGCAGGGGAGGGGCGGCCGGTCTAGATACGCAGTATTTT.

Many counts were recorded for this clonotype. CDR3 amino acids: CASSLGQWSYEQYF. The CDR3 nucleotides read TGTGCCAGCAGCTTGGGGCAGTGGTCCTACGAGCAGTACTTC. The chain couples TRBV5-6 to TRBJ2-7; D gene unclear. V was shortened by 0 bases and J by 1 base, with 8 bases between the two germline ends. Per the germline V gene, CDR1 is SGHDT and CDR2 is YYEEEE. The CDR3 covers 14 residues.

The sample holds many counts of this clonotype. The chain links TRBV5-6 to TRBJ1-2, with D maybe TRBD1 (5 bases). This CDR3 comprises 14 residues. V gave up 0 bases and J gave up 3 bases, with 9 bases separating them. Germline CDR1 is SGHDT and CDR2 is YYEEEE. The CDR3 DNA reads TGTGCCAGCAGCTTGGGGGGCGCGGACTATGGCTACACCTTC. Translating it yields CASSLGGADYGYTF.

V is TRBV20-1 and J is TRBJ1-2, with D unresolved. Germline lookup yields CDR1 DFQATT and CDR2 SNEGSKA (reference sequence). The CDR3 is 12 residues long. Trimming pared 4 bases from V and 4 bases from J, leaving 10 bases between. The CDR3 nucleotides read TGCAGTGCTACGAGGACGGGCTATGGCTACACCTTC. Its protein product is CSATRTGYGYTF.

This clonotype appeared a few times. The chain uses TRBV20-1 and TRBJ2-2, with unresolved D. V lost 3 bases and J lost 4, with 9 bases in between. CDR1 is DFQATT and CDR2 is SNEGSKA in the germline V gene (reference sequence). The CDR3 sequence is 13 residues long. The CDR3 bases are TGCAGTGCTAGGCGGTCGGGCACCGGGGAGCTGTTTTTT. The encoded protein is CSARRSGTGELFF.

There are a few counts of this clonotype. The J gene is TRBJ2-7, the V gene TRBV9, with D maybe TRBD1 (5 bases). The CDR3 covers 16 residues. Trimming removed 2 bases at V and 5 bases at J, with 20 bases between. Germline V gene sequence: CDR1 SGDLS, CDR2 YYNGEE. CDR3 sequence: CASSVAVGAGLHEQYF. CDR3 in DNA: TGTGCCAGCAGCGTGGCAGTGGGTGCAGGGCTTCACGAGCAGTACTTC.

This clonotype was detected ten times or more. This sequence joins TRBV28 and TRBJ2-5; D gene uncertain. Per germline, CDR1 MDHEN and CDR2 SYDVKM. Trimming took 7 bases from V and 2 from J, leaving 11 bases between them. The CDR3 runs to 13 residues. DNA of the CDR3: TGTGCCAGCACAAGACTTGCGCAAGAGACCCAGTACTTC. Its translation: CASTRLAQETQYF.

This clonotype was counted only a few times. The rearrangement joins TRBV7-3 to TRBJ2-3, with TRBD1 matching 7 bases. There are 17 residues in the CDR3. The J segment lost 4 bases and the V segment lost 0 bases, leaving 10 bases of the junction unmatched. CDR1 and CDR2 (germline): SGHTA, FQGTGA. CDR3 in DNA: TGTGCCAGCAGCTTAACCCACAGGGGTGGGCGTCCAGATACGCAGTATTTT. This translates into CASSLTHRGGRPDTQYF.

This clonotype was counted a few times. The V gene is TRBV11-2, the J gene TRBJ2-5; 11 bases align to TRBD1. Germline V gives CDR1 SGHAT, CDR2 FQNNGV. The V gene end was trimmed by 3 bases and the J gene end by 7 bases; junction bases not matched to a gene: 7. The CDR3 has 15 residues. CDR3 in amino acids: CASSFPGTGGRTQYF. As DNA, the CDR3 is TGTGCCAGCAGCTTTCCCGGGACAGGGGGTCGGACCCAGTACTTC.

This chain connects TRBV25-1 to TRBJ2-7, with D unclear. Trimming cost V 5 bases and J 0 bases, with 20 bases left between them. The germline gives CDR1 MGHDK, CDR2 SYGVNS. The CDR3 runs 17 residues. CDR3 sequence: CASSPLRTDKSSYEQYF. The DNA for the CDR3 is TGTGCCAGCAGTCCCCTAAGGACCGATAAAAGCTCCTACGAGCAGTACTTC.

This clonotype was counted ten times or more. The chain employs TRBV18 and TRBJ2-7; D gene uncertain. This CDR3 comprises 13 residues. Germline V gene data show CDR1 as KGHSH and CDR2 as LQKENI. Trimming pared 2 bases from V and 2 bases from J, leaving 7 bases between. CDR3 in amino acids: CASSPRSTYEQYF. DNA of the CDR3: TGTGCCAGCTCACCAAGGTCTACCTACGAGCAGTACTTC.

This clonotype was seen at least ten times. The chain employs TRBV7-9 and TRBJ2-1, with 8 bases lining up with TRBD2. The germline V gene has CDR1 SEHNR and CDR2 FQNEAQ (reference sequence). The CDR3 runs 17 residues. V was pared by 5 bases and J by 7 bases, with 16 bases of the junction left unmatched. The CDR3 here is CASSNLDRSGGSNEQFF. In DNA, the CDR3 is TGTGCCAGCAGCAACTTAGATCGGAGCGGGGGCTCGAATGAGCAGTTCTTC.

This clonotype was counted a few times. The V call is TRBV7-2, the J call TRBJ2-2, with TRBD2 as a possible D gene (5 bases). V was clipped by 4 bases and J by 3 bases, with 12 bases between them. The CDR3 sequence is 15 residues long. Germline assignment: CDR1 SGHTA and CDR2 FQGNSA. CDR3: CASSSGLGYTGELFF. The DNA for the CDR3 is TGTGCCAGCAGCTCCGGACTGGGTTACACCGGGGAGCTGTTTTTT. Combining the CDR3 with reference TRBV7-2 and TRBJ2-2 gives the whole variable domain GAGVSQSPSNKVTEKGKDVELRCDPISGHTALYWYRQSLGQGLEFLIYFQGNSAPDKSGLPSDRFSAERTGGSVSTLTIQRTQQEDSAVYLCASSSGLGYTGELFFGEGSRLTVL.

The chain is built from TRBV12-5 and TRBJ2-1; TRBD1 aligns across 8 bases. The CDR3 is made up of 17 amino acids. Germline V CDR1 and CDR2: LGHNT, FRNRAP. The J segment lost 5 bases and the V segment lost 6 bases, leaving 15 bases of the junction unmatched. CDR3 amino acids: CASGRSQTGERNNEQFF. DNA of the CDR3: TGTGCTAGTGGCCGATCCCAGACAGGGGAGAGGAACAATGAGCAGTTCTTC.

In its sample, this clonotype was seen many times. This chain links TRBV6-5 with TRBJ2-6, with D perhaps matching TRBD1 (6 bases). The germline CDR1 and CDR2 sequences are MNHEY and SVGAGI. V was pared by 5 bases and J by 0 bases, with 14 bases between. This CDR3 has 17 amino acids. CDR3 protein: CASSPRTASSGANVLTF. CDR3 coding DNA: TGTGCCAGCAGTCCGCGGACAGCTAGCTCTGGGGCCAACGTCCTGACTTTC.

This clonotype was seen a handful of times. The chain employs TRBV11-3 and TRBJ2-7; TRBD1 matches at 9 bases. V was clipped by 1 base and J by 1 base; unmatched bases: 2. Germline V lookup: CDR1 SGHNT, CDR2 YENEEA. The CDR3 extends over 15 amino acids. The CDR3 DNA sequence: TGTGCCAGCAGCTTAGGACAGGGGGAATCCTACGAGCAGTACTTC. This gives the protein CASSLGQGESYEQYF. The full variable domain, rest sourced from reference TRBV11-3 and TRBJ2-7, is EAGVVQSPRYKIIEKKQPVAFWCNPISGHNTLYWYLQNLGQGPELLIRYENEEAVDDSQLPKDRFSAERLKGVDSTLKIQPAELGDSAVYLCASSLGQGESYEQYFGPGTRLTVT.

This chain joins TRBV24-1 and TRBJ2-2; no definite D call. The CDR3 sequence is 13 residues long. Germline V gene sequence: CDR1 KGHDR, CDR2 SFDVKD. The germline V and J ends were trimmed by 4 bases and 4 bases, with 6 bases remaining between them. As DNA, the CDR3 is TGTGCCACCAGTGAGCTGGGCACCGGGGAGCTGTTTTTT. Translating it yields CATSELGTGELFF.